The rows below give T cell receptor beta chains drawn from one sample of a study of T cells after yellow fever vaccination. One entry per CDR3 protein results from TCRdb running MiXCR on the 5' RACE reads. The data contain 500,000 to 650,000 distinct CDR3 sequences, roughly 13% of them seen just once; the ten biggest clones take up about an eighth. The sample in question was PBMCs, obtained on the day of the yellow fever booster vaccination. Receptors were obtained from a man aged 30 to 45 who received the YFV17D yellow fever vaccine. Each CDR3 is given with its conserved first and last residue. Fields, in order: V gene, CDR3 protein.

V gene: TRBV14; CDR3 protein: CASSQRALDPRFELETQYF
V gene: TRBV6-5; CDR3 protein: CASSYGGRLRSQQFF
V gene: TRBV18; CDR3 protein: CASSSTVETEAFF
V gene: TRBV6-5; CDR3 protein: CASSYERGSTDTQYF
V gene: TRBV25-1; CDR3 protein: CASSVTSSGTGAWNEQFF
V gene: TRBV7-2; CDR3 protein: CASTYFNEQFF
V gene: TRBV6-1; CDR3 protein: CASNNGGTRRYNEQFF
V gene: TRBV7-2; CDR3 protein: CASSLSSVGASYEQYF
V gene: TRBV27; CDR3 protein: CASTREQYF
V gene: TRBV5-1; CDR3 protein: CASSWEKTGLTGELFF
V gene: TRBV20-1; CDR3 protein: CSARDRGNYEQYF
V gene: TRBV28; CDR3 protein: CASSPGLDPRTQYF
V gene: TRBV3-1; CDR3 protein: CASTYLPPGTSGRLNEQFF
V gene: TRBV6-1; CDR3 protein: CAGGRGRGEKLFF
V gene: TRBV20-1; CDR3 protein: CSATGTSYEQYF
V gene: TRBV12-3/TRBV12-4; CDR3 protein: CASSWGQYNEQFF
V gene: TRBV30; CDR3 protein: CAWSSLTGSLNAGNTIYF
V gene: TRBV5-1; CDR3 protein: CASSLRTGQETQYF
V gene: TRBV2; CDR3 protein: CASSEAPRGPYEQYF
V gene: TRBV15; CDR3 protein: CATSKLQGANEKLFF
V gene: TRBV20-1; CDR3 protein: CSARDGAGGETQYF
V gene: TRBV5-1; CDR3 protein: CASSWTSGMETQYF
V gene: TRBV6-2/TRBV6-3; CDR3 protein: CASSYNRLAGDAGNEQFF
V gene: TRBV13; CDR3 protein: CASSLGDSVEQYF
V gene: TRBV4-2; CDR3 protein: CASSQSVGETQYF